One and the same sample provided the 10 T cell receptor beta chains below, sequenced in a study of glioma-infiltrating T cells. The iRepertoire nested amplicon-rescue multiplex PCR amplified TCR alpha and beta CDR3s from RNA. TCRdb ran MiXCR on the multiplex PCR reads and lists one entry per CDR3 protein. The sample yields 150,000 or so distinct CDR3 sequences, approximately 39% seen once. The sample was glioma tissue, nonneoplastic brain tissue, or PBMCs (not recorded which). The receptor source for this set is a human donor with low-grade glioma or glioblastoma, undergoing nonglioma brain surgery, or in good health (not recorded which).

Only a few counts were recorded for this clonotype. A much larger clone sits a single nucleotide away, making a read error possible. The V call is TRBV7-6, the J call TRBJ1-3; no clear D. The CDR3 consists of 13 residues. Germline CDR1 reads SGHVS; CDR2 reads FNYEAQ. CDR3 DNA: TGTGCCCGCAGTCCGACGGGAGGAAACACCATATATTTT. Residues: CARSPTGGNTIYF.

The sample holds a few counts of this clonotype. The chain is built from TRBV20-1 and TRBJ1-1; the D gene is possibly TRBD1 (6 bases). Germline CDR1 DFQATT, CDR2 SNEGSKA (reference sequence). This CDR3 contains 15 residues. Trimming left V 2 bases short and J 1 base short, with 14 bases between. The CDR3: CSARSLGTPNTEAFF. In DNA, the CDR3 is TGCAGTGCTAGATCCCTGGGGACACCGAACACTGAAGCTTTCTTT.

The chain has TRBV14 and TRBJ2-2; 12 bases fit TRBD1. After removal of 4 bases from V and 3 bases from J, the junction contained 6 bases not matched to a gene. CDR1 is SGHDN, CDR2 FVKESK, per germline. The CDR3 length is 17 residues. The DNA of the CDR3 is TGTGCCAGCAGCCCTCCGAGGGACAGGGGGCACACCGGGGAGCTGTTTTTT. It translates to CASSPPRDRGHTGELFF.

This clonotype has ten or more counts. V and J are TRBV7-2 and TRBJ2-3; D is possibly TRBD2 (6 bases). V was cut by 5 bases and J by 6 bases, with 9 bases left in between. The germline V gene encodes CDR1 SGHTA and CDR2 FQGNSA. The CDR3 contains 12 residues. CDR3: CASSAAGDTQYF. The CDR3 nucleotides are TGTGCCAGCAGCGCAGCGGGTGATACGCAGTATTTT.

This clonotype appeared a few times. The CDR3 DNA follows: TGTGCCAGCATGGACAGGGATTTTACGGGGCAGTACTTC. Amino acids: CASMDRDFTGQYF. This chain links TRBV6-1 with TRBJ2-7; 8 positions match TRBD1. The germline CDR1 and CDR2 sequences are MNHNS and SASEGT. CDR3 length: 13 residues. V was clipped by 7 bases and J by 9 bases; unmatched bases: 11.

The chain carries TRBV5-1 and TRBJ2-1, with 10 bases identical to TRBD1. Per germline, CDR1 SGHRS and CDR2 YFSETQ. V lost 10 bases, J lost 7 bases, and 14 bases stayed unmatched. The CDR3 contains 15 residues. The CDR3 region is CARVRQGATENEQFF. The CDR3 DNA follows: TGCGCCCGCGTAAGACAGGGGGCGACGGAGAATGAGCAGTTCTTC.

The CDR3 nucleotides read TGTGCCAGCAGTTACTCGATGAGCGGGGGGGCAGCCTATGAGCAGTTCTTC. Protein sequence: CASSYSMSGGAAYEQFF. This rearrangement joins TRBV6-5 to TRBJ2-1, with 10 nucleotides matching TRBD2. The germline gives CDR1 MNHEY, CDR2 SVGAGI. The CDR3 contains 17 residues. Losses at the gene ends were 0 bases for V and 8 bases for J; bases not matched to a gene: 10.

The rearrangement uses TRBV7-2 and TRBJ1-5, with D maybe TRBD1 (6 bases). The CDR3 length is 14 residues. V lost 5 bases to trimming and J lost 5 bases, with 13 bases between them. CDR1 is SGHTA, CDR2 FQGNSA, per germline. This CDR3 reads CASSPRGQDQPQHF. The CDR3 nucleotides read TGTGCCAGCAGCCCCAGGGGCCAAGATCAGCCCCAGCATTTT.

With respect to this clonotype: No conserved phenylalanine or tryptophan is present at the end of the CDR3, so a read error is the likely explanation. For the CDR3, the DNA is TGTGCCAGCAGAGTATCCCCGGGGGAAGCGAAGAAGAACACTGAAGCTTTCCTT. The encoded protein is CASRVSPGEAKKNTEAFL. This sequence joins TRBV25-1 and TRBJ1-1, with D perhaps matching TRBD1 (5 bases). The CDR3 is 18 residues long. Trimming shortened V by 6 bases and J by 1 base, and 24 bases separated the two germline ends. The germline V gene has CDR1 MGHDK and CDR2 SYGVNS.

The chain couples TRBV20-1 to TRBJ1-1; the D gene is possibly TRBD1 (5 bases). The V gene's germline CDR1 is DFQATT and CDR2 SNEGSKA (reference sequence). The CDR3 is made up of 14 amino acids. Deletions cut 1 base from V and 11 bases from J, with 20 bases between. The CDR3 here is CSARVSGTTGMAFF. In DNA, the CDR3 is TGCAGTGCTAGAGTCTCTGGGACTACAGGTATGGCTTTCTTT.